A single TCR beta chain is shown here with its context. Its target antigen remains unknown. Per-nucleotide qualities are absent, and no much larger clonotype sits a single base away. As encoded in the germline V gene, CDR1 is SGHTA while CDR2 is FQGTGA. V and J are trimmed by 5 bases and 6 bases, and the gene matches miss 3 bases of the junction. The CDR3, cysteine through phenylalanine, is 13 amino acids long. Kept here is only the CDR3 DNA, which spans 39 bases and is read in frame from base 1. The cohort consisted of approximately 690 healthy bone marrow donors. At the time of sampling, every cohort member was nominally healthy, though immune exposures that went unrecorded were likely present. The donor tested CMV seropositive and was one of the 289 seropositive cohort members. Every donor gave a peripheral blood sample, and the peripheral blood mononuclear cells from that sample were used for TCR beta sequencing. The Qiagen DNeasy Blood Extraction Kit was used to extract genomic DNA from the blood cell samples.

The record originates from a study of cytomegalovirus exposure and HLA in healthy donors (dated by TCRdb to 2017 to 2019). Background on the whole study: An earlier analysis of some 550 of the donors reported about 290 Gb of sequence data and 120 million or so unique TCR beta sequences from 190 million or so T cells. Every repertoire in the discovery cohort had been generated on one and the same sequencing platform. The genetic ancestry cluster associated with self-reported Caucasian donors included about four fifths of the 300 to 400 genotyped donors. Typing coverage varied by locus: roughly 629-630 donors for A, B, C, DRB1 and DQB1; about 520 for DQA1; over 600 for DPA1; more than 450 for DPB1. HLA typing included class I and class II loci at four-digit resolution. To decide whether each TCR beta V gene segment behaved as functional or pseudogenic, an earlier analysis of some 600 of the donors relied on high-throughput TCR beta sequencing. A later genetic analysis used genome-wide SNP genotypes for about 60% of the roughly 700 donors, treating that subset as a discovery cohort. The study was designed to test whether signatures of past pathogen exposure could be identified by cataloging public T cell receptors. The study combined high-throughput TCR immunosequencing, statistical association of individual TCRs with disease status, and machine learning to predict cytomegalovirus infection status. Alongside the repertoire data, information on donor age, sex, ethnicity and CMV serostatus was compiled. Among some 400 genotyped donors of the cohort, an average of about 240,000 unique TCR beta nucleotide sequences was sequenced per donor, of which roughly 18% were non-productive. A separate validation cohort of about 110 different subjects was used in addition to the roughly 720-subject first cohort. In the later analysis, no new phenotypic data were used to find candidate immune exposures; instead, reliance was placed on TCR beta sequences and their occurrence across donors. A later analysis re-analyzed previously published TCR beta repertoires from 650 to 800 donors and added high-resolution HLA genotyping to study TCR occurrence patterns. Four to six DR-DQ haplotypes were handled as single units for association and clustering, since linkage in the cohort was strong. About 300 gigabases of sequencing data and approximately 93 million unique TCR sequences were included in an early release covering around 650 HLA-typed donors. Using immunosequencing, the study profiled T cell repertoires from 666 subjects and related those repertoires to cytomegalovirus serostatus. Points the paper makes about the study in general: Seventeen rarely observed V segments, including chromosome 9 orphons, were excluded from the earlier analysis of about 500 of the donors because counts were too low. In vitro tests confirmed that a few of the cytomegalovirus-associated TCR beta chains recognize cytomegalovirus antigens. According to a later genetic analysis, donors in an Asian-associated ancestry cluster had fewer N-insertions in productive TCRs than the approximately 630-donor mean. It was suggested by the authors that the approach could potentially be generalized to other disease states and immunological phenotypes. A group of highly shared sequence variants was considered likely to be a technical artifact of the sequencing pipeline. According to a later analysis, TCR association rates differed among HLA loci, with DRB1 alleles showing the most associated TCRs and HLA-C alleles showing the fewest. Strong co-occurrence of HLA alleles, especially DR and DQ, made assigning TCR associations to individual alleles difficult. According to a later analysis, most CMV-associated TCR beta chains appeared to be HLA-restricted, and the HLA associations seemed to be driven largely by CMV exposure. A total of around 150 TCR beta chains were listed by the study as associated with cytomegalovirus. Some IMGT-functional V segments, including TRBV6-2 and TRBV6-3, could not be distinguished by the 87-base-pair reads and were therefore excluded. A later genetic analysis associated a missense DCLRE1C variant with V-gene and J-gene trimming of TCR beta chains, and an independent cohort replicated the association. Most TCR sequences were observed very rarely across donors, whereas some public TCRs were present in many individuals. The classifier was reported to diagnose cytomegalovirus status with high specificity and sensitivity in both the original cohort and the validation cohort. Sequencing depth was assumed to be roughly uniform across donors in the presence/absence analyses, though that assumption may not hold. CMV serostatus was the only immune exposure information available for the cohort. A further reported finding was that TCR beta sequences accurately predicted the HLA-A and HLA-B alleles for most subjects in the first cohort. Linkage disequilibrium might explain the correlated functional status among segregating V segments, but an unknown experimental factor could not be excluded. Broadly in line with IMGT annotations, most TCR beta V segments showed up in productive rearrangements about 87% or about 30% of the time in an earlier analysis of several hundred of the donors. Specific HLA alleles were associated with 15,000 to 20,000 TCR beta sequences at a false discovery rate of 0.05 in a later analysis. The cohort was sequenced for TCR beta chains only, and without alpha or paired-chain data the features that could be detected were limited. A later analysis found that HLA-associated TCR beta chains were more clonally expanded and had lower generation probabilities than equally common non-associated chains. Because HLA typing was missing for some donors at each locus, association tests included only the typed subset. In a later analysis, several top co-occurrence clusters were reported to appear linked to parvovirus B19, influenza, CMV and Epstein-Barr virus.

Library preparation was by the immunoSEQ multiplex PCR assay. For the multiplex PCR, a mixture combining 60 forward primers for TCR Vbeta segments and 13 reverse primers for TCR Jbeta segments was used. A multiplex PCR assay on genomic DNA amplified the CDR3 region of rearranged TCR beta genes. Amplified TCR beta libraries were sequenced as 87-base-pair reads on the Illumina HiSeq System. The paper's data handling went like this. A later analysis tallied approximately 87 million unique TCR beta chains across the 700 or so repertoires, and some 12 million of those chains were shared by two or more donors. Raw reads were error-corrected and collapsed into unique sequences with a nearest-neighbor algorithm that merged closely related sequences to remove PCR and sequencing errors. Alignment of CDR3 sequences to IMGT reference sequences was used to assign V, D and J gene segments. For a sequence to be retained, a match of at least six nucleotides was required to both a V gene segment and a J gene segment. A rearrangement counted as productive if the CDR3 had no stop codons and remained in frame with V and J, and every other rearrangement counted as non-productive. CDR3 was defined according to IMGT convention as the region running from the second conserved V-encoded cysteine to the conserved J-encoded phenylalanine. In an earlier analysis of roughly 580 of the donors, sequences lacking an unambiguous match to a single V gene segment were excluded. In an earlier analysis of roughly 500 of the donors, V segments were called functional above 56.7% productive rearrangements and were called segregating when the between-donor standard deviation exceeded 5%. A statistical classification framework was built to diagnose cytomegalovirus status from the catalog of TCR beta chain sequences. V and J gene assignment, in a later analysis, came from comparing TCR nucleotide sequences with IMGT/GENE-DB human TR gene sequences. In a later analysis, CDR3 sequences and most-parsimonious VDJ recombination scenarios were assigned using the TCRdist pipeline. In a later analysis, every TCR beta chain was defined by the combination of its CDR3 amino acid sequence and its V-gene family, and reads without a unique V-gene family were dropped. As a way to deal with suspected cross-contamination and a sequencing artifact, a later analysis dropped over 550 nucleotide sequences that were highly shared and had low generation probability. In a later analysis, a clonal expansion index for each public chain was calculated from normalized within-repertoire ranks of inferred template counts. A later analysis computed generation probabilities with a VDJ recombination model fitted to out-of-frame rearrangements, and checked the results against IGoR. A later analysis scored TCR-TCR, TCR-HLA and TCR-CMV co-occurrence with hypergeometric tests, applying a repertoire-size bias correction to TCR pairs. A later analysis estimated false discovery rates by permuting HLA or CMV assignments 20 times. A later analysis grouped co-occurring TCRs with DBSCAN, adding TCRdist sequence similarity when clustering within HLA-allele-positive subsets. For co-occurrence clustering, repertoires with fewer than 30,000 or more than 120,000 public chains were excluded, along with four or five repertoires with anomalous nucleotide sharing. Here the immuneACCESS table is served through TCRdb, limited to in-frame sequences with V and J called. Missing clones are a known gap in these copies; in checked studies unresolved V genes cover under half, and the rest lacks a known reason. That table supplies the V and J calls and clone size; D and trimming were determined from the DNA. For this sample there are some 180,000 clones; roughly 13% appear just once. The ten largest clones capture 7.5% to 10% of the sample.

The receptor chain draws on TRBV7-3 and TRBJ2-1; 8 middle bases align to TRBD2. What was sequenced was PBMCs. This clonotype originated in a middle-aged man in good health and CMV-seropositive. Here is the DNA: TGTGCCAGCAGCCCCGCGGGGGGCAATGAGCAGTTCTTC. It is translated as CASSPAGGNEQFF.